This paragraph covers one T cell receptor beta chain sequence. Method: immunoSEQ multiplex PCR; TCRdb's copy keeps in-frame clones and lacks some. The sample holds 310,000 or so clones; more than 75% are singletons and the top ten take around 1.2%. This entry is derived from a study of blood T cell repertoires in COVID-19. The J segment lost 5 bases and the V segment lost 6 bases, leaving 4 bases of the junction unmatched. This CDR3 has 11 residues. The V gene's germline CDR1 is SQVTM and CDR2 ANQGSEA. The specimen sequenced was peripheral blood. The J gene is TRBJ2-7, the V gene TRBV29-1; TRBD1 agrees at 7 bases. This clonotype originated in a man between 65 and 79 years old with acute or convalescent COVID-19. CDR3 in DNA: TGCAGCGTGCAAACAGGGGACGAGCAGTACTTC. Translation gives CSVQTGDEQYF.